A selection of T cell receptor beta chains follows, all from one sample in a study of blood T cell repertoires in COVID-19. TCRdb keeps only in-frame clones here, not all; method: immunoSEQ multiplex PCR. The table lists 200,000 to 250,000 clones, about 86% of them singletons, with 6.2% in the top ten. What was sequenced was peripheral blood. The receptors derive from a man aged 60-69 years with acute or convalescent COVID-19. The CDR3 runs from the conserved cysteine through the conserved F or W. A D gene is named only where the DNA matches it firmly. Clone size, where shown, is once, few, many, or a class for clones that have expanded.

clone size: .; V gene: TRBV14; D gene: .; J gene: TRBJ2-1; CDR3 DNA: TGTGCCAGCAGCCAAGAGACGGGCTACAATGAGCAGTTCTTC; CDR3 protein: CASSQETGYNEQFF
clone size: .; V gene: TRBV2; D gene: .; J gene: TRBJ1-5; CDR3 DNA: TGTGCCAGCAGTGGGGGAGGGAATAGCAATCAGCCCCAGCATTTT; CDR3 protein: CASSGGGNSNQPQHF
clone size: .; V gene: TRBV4-1; D gene: .; J gene: TRBJ1-3; CDR3 DNA: TGCGCCAGCAGCCAAGAGGGGACAACCAACTCTGGAAACACCATATATTTT; CDR3 protein: CASSQEGTTNSGNTIYF
clone size: once; V gene: TRBV9; D gene: TRBD1; J gene: TRBJ1-2; CDR3 DNA: TGTGCCAGCAGTGTTGACAGGGGAATTGACTATGGCTACACCTTC; CDR3 protein: CASSVDRGIDYGYTF
clone size: .; V gene: TRBV30; D gene: .; J gene: TRBJ1-1; CDR3 DNA: TGTGCCTGGAGTGGTCGACAGATGAACACTGAAGCTTTCTTT; CDR3 protein: CAWSGRQMNTEAFF
clone size: .; V gene: TRBV4-3; D gene: .; J gene: TRBJ1-2; CDR3 DNA: TGCGCCAGCAGCCAAGGTTCGCACAGCTCGGTCGTCGGCTACACCTTC; CDR3 protein: CASSQGSHSSVVGYTF
clone size: .; V gene: TRBV3-1/TRBV3-2; D gene: TRBD2; J gene: TRBJ2-5; CDR3 DNA: TGTGCCAGCAGCCTCGTGGCTAGCGGGGATGGACGGGAGACCCAGTACTTC; CDR3 protein: CASSLVASGDGRETQYF
clone size: .; V gene: TRBV28; D gene: TRBD1; J gene: TRBJ1-1; CDR3 DNA: TGTGCCAGCAGTTTCCTGAAGCGGGACAGGGACAATGAAGCTTTCTTT; CDR3 protein: CASSFLKRDRDNEAFF
clone size: .; V gene: TRBV6-2/TRBV6-3; D gene: .; J gene: TRBJ1-5; CDR3 DNA: TGTGCCAGCAGCATACAGGGAGATCAGCCCCAGCATTTT; CDR3 protein: CASSIQGDQPQHF
clone size: once; V gene: TRBV12-3/TRBV12-4; D gene: .; J gene: TRBJ1-1; CDR3 DNA: TGTGCCAGCAGAAAAGCAGGGAACACTGAAGCTTTCTTT; CDR3 protein: CASRKAGNTEAFF
clone size: .; V gene: TRBV5-1; D gene: TRBD1; J gene: TRBJ1-1; CDR3 DNA: TGCGCCAGCAGTGGACAGGGGGAGTCTGAAGCTTTCTTT; CDR3 protein: CASSGQGESEAFF
clone size: many; V gene: TRBV4-3; D gene: .; J gene: TRBJ2-7; CDR3 DNA: TGCGCCAGCAGCCAACAGGACATCCCCTCCTACGAGCAGTACTTC; CDR3 protein: CASSQQDIPSYEQYF
clone size: .; V gene: TRBV9; D gene: TRBD2; J gene: TRBJ2-2; CDR3 DNA: TGTGCCAGCAGCGCTCGATCCCTAGCGGGAGCTACCGGGGAGCTGTTTTTT; CDR3 protein: CASSARSLAGATGELFF
clone size: .; V gene: TRBV7-6; D gene: TRBD1; J gene: TRBJ1-4; CDR3 DNA: TGTGCCAGCAGCCCGGGACAGGGGGCCCGTAGGAGACTGTTTTTT; CDR3 protein: CASSPGQGARRRLFF
clone size: .; V gene: TRBV7-9; D gene: .; J gene: TRBJ1-4; CDR3 DNA: TGTGCCAGCAGCTTAGGGACAGCTGCAACTAATGAAAAACTGTTTTTT; CDR3 protein: CASSLGTAATNEKLFF
clone size: .; V gene: TRBV29-1; D gene: TRBD1; J gene: TRBJ2-5; CDR3 DNA: TGCAGCGCCGAACCTCACAGGGGGGAGACCCAGTACTTC; CDR3 protein: CSAEPHRGETQYF